The 2 T cell receptor beta chains presented below share a single source sample, sequenced in a study of OX40 agonist ivuxolimab in advanced cancers. Libraries were prepared by immunoSEQ multiplex PCR; TCRdb keeps only in-frame clonotypes and omits some of them. The sample yields about 48,000 clones, around nine tenths seen once. The sequencing used CD4+ or CD8+ T cells sorted from blood, collected in a trial of the OX40 agonist ivuxolimab. The receptors shown here come from an adult with an advanced solid tumor such as melanoma, head and neck, liver or kidney cancer.

The rearrangement joins TRBV7-9 to TRBJ2-2, with 7 bases fitting TRBD1. The CDR3 totals 17 residues. From germline, CDR1 is SEHNR and CDR2 FQNEAQ (reference sequence). The junction had 10 bases not matched to a gene; V was cut back by 5 bases and J by 1 base. As DNA, the CDR3 is TGTGCCAGCAGCCCGGGTTTGGGGACAGAGAACACCGGGGAGCTGTTTTTT. Translated, it gives CASSPGLGTENTGELFF.

The chain recombines TRBV6-6 with TRBJ1-2; no reliable D call. The CDR3 sequence is 13 residues long. The V gene's germline CDR1 is MNHNY and CDR2 SVGAGI (reference sequence). V was trimmed by 7 bases and J by 4 bases, leaving 13 bases between them. CDR3 DNA: TGTGCCAGCACCCTGGAGGGTGCCTATGGCTACACCTTC. This translates into CASTLEGAYGYTF.